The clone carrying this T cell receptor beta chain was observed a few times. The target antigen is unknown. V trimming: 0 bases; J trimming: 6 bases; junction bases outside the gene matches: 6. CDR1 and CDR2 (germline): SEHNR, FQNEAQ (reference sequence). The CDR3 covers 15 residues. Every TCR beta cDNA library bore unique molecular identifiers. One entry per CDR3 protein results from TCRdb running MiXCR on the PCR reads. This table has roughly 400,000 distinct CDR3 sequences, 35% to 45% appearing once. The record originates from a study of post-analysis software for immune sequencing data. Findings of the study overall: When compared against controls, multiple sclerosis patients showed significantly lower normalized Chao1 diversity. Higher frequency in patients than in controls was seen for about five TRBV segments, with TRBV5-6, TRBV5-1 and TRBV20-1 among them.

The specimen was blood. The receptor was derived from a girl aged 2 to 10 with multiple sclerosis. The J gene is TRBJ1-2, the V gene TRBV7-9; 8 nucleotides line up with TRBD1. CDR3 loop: CASSLAGTGGNGYTF. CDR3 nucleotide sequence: TGTGCCAGCAGCTTAGCCGGGACAGGTGGTAATGGCTACACCTTC.